One T cell receptor beta chain is described in this entry. These data come from a study of blood T cell repertoires in COVID-19. As handled by the study authors: Estimated nucleated cell counts came from reference gene primer amplification. TCRdb's table, derived via immunoSEQ multiplex PCR, lists solely in-frame clones and lacks some. The V and J calls and clone size come from that table; D and trimming were worked out from the DNA. The repertoire holds roughly 110,000 clones, with 80% to 85% as singletons. The CDR3 is made up of 15 amino acids. Germline lookup yields CDR1 SGHVS and CDR2 FNYEAQ. After removal of 3 bases from V and 1 base from J, the junction contained 4 bases not matched to a gene.

The sequence was collected from a human donor in a cohort sampled during active COVID-19. The sequencing sample was made of peripheral blood. The gene calls are TRBV7-6 and TRBJ2-3; the match to TRBD1 covers 7 bases. The CDR3 protein is CASSLNQGGTDTQYF. DNA of the CDR3: TGTGCCAGCAGCTTGAATCAGGGGGGCACAGATACGCAGTATTTT.